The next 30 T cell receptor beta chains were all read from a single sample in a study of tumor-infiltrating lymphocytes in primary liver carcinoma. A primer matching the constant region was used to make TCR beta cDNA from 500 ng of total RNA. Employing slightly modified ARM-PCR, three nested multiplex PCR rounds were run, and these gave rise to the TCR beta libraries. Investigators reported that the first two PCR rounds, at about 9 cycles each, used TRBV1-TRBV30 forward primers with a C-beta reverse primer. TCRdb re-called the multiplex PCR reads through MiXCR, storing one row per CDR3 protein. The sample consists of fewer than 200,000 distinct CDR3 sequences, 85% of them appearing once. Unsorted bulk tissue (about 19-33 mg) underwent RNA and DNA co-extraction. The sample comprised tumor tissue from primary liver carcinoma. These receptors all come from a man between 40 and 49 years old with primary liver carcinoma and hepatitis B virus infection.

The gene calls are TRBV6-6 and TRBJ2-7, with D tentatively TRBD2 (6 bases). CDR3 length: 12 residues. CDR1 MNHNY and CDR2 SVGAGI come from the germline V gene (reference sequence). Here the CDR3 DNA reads TGTGGCATCAGCCCCGGAGCGGGCGAGCAGTACTTC. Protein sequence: CGISPGAGEQYF.

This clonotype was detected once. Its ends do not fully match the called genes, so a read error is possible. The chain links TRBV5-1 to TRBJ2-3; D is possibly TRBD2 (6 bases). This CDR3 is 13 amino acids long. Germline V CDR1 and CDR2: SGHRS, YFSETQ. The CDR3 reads CASSVWGRNTHYF. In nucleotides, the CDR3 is TGTGCCAGCAGCGTGTGGGGGAGGAATACGCATTATTTT.

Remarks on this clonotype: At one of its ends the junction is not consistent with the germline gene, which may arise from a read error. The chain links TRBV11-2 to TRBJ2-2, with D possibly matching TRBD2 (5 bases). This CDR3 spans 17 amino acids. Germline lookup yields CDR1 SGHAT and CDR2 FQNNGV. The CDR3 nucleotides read TGTTCCAGCAGCTTAGAGGTGGCGAGACGGGGCACCGGGGAGCTGTTTTTT. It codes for CSSSLEVARRGTGELFF.

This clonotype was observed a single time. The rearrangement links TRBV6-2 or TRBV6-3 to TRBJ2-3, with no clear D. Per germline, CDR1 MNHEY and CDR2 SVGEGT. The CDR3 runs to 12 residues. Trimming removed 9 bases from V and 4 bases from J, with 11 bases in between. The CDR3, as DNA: TGTGCCAGAACCTCAGGAGCAGATACGCAGTATTTT. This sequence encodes CARTSGADTQYF.

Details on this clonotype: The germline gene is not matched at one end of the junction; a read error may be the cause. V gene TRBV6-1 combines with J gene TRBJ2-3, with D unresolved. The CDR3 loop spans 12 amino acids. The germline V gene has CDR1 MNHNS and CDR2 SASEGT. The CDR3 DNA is TGTGCCAGCAATGATTGGGCAGATACTCAGTATTTT. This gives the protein CASNDWADTQYF.

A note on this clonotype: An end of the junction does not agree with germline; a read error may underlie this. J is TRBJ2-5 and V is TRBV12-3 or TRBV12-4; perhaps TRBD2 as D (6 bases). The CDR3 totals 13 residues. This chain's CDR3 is CASTPGSEENQYF. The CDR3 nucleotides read TGTGCCAGCACACCCGGGAGTGAGGAGAACCAGTACTTC.

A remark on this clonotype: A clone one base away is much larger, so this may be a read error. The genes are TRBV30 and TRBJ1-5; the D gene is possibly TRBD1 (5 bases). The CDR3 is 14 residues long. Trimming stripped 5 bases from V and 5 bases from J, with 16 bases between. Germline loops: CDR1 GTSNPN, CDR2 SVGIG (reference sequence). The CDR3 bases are TGTGCCTGGCGCTCAAGGGGTCTGGATCAGCCCCAGCATTTT. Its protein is CAWRSRGLDQPQHF.

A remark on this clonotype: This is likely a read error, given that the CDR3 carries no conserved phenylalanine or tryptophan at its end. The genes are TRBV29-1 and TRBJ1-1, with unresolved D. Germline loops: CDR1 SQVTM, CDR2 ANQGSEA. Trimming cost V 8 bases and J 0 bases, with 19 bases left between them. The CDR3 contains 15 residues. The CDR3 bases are TGCAGCATTGCTCCTGGATGGGGAATGAACACTGAAGCTTTCTAT. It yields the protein CSIAPGWGMNTEAFY.

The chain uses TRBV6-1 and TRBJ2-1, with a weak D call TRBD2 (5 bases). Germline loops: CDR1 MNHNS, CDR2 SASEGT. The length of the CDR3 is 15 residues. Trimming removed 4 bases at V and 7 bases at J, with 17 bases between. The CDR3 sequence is CASSGEAGGYNEQFF. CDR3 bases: TGTGCCAGCAGTGGAGAAGCAGGAGGATATAATGAGCAGTTCTTC.

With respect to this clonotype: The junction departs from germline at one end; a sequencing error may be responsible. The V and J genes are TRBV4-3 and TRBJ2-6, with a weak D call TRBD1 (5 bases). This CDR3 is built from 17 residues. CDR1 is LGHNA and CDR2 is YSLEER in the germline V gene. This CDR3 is CDSSQDGSGHGANVLTF. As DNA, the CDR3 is TGCGACAGCAGCCAAGATGGGTCAGGGCACGGGGCCAACGTCCTGACTTTC.

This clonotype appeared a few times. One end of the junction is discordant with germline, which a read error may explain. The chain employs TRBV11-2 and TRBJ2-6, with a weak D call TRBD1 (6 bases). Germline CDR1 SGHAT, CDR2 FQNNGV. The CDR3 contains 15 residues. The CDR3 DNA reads TGTGCCACCCAGCGGCCGCGTTCTGGGGGCAACGTCATGACTTTC. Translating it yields CATQRPRSGGNVMTF.

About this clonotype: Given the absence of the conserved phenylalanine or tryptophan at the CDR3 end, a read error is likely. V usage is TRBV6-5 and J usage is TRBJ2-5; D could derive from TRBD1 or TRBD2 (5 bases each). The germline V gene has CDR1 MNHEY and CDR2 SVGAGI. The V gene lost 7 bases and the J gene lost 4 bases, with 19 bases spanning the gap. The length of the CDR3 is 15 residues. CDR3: CASNLMSPGRETQYL. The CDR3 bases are TGTGCCAGCAACCTTATGAGCCCGGGGCGAGAGACCCAGTACCTC.

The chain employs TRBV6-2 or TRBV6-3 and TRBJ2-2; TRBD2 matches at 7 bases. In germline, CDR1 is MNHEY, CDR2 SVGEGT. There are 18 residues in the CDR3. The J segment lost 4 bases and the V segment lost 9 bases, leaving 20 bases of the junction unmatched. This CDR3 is CASSDIGVRLAITGELFF. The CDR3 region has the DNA TGTGCCAGTAGCGACATAGGGGTTCGACTAGCCATCACCGGGGAGCTGTTTTTT.

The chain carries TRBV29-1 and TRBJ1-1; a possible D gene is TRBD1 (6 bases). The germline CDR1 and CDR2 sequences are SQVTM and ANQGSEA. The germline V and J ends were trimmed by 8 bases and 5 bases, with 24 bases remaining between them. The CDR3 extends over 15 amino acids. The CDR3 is CSIGGGWGLRTEAFF. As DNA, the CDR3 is TGCAGCATTGGCGGGGGGTGGGGGCTGAGGACTGAAGCTTTCTTT.

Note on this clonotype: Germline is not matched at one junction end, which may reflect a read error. CDR3 DNA: TGCGCCAGCAGCTCACCGGGACTAGCGGGTCTAGCCAAAAACATTAAGTATTTC. It translates to CASSSPGLAGLAKNIKYF. This chain connects TRBV11-2 to TRBJ2-4; 12 nucleotides line up with TRBD2. The CDR3 is 18 amino acids. Germline CDR1 reads SGHAT; CDR2 reads FQNNGV.

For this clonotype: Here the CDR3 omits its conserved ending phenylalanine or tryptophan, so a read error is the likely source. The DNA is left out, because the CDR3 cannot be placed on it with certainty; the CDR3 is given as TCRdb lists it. The chain's CDR3 is CSVSGTGASDTQYY. V and J are TRBV29-1 and TRBJ2-3; TRBD1 is the table's D call and was not checked against the DNA. Per the germline V gene, CDR1 is SQVTM and CDR2 is ANQGSEA. The CDR3 has 14 amino acids, counting both end residues.

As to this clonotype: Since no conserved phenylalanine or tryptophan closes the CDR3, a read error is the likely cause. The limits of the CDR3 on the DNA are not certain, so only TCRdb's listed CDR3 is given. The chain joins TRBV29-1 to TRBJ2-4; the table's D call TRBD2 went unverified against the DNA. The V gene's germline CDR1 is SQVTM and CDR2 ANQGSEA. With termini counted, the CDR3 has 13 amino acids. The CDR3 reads CSAVPGTSGTKCL.

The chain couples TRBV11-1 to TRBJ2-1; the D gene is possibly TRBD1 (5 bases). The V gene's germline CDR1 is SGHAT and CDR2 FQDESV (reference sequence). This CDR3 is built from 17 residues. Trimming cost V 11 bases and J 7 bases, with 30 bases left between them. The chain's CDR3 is CACGSNRMSRLFNEQFF. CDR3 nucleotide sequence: TGTGCCTGCGGCTCAAACAGGATGAGCAGGTTGTTTAATGAGCAGTTCTTC.

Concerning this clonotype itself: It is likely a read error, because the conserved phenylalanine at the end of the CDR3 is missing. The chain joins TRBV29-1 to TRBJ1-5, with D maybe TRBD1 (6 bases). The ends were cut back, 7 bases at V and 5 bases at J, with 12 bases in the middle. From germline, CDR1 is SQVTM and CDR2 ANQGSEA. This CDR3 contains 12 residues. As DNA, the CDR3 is TGCAGCGCTGCGGACAGCGATCAGCCCCAGCATATT. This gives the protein CSAADSDQPQHI.

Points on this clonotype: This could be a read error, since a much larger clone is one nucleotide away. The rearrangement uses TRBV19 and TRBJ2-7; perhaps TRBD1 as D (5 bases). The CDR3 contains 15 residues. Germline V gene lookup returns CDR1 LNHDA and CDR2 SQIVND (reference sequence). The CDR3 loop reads CAGSITGPGNYEQYF. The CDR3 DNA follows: TGTGCCGGTAGTATTACAGGTCCTGGGAACTACGAGCAGTACTTC.

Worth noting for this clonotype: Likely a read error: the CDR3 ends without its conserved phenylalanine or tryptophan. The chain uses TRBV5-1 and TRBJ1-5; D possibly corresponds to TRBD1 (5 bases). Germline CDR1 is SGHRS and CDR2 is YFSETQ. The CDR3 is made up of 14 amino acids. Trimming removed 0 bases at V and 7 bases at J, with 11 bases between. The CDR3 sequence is CASSLGDLNQPQHV. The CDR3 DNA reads TGCGCCAGCAGCTTGGGGGACCTAAACCAGCCCCAGCATGTT.

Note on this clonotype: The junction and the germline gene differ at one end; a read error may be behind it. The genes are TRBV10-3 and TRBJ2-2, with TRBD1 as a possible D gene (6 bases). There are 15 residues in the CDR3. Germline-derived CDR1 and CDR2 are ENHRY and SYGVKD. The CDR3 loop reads CTISDQQGNTGELFF. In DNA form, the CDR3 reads TGTACCATCAGTGACCAACAGGGGAACACCGGGGAGCTGTTTTTT.

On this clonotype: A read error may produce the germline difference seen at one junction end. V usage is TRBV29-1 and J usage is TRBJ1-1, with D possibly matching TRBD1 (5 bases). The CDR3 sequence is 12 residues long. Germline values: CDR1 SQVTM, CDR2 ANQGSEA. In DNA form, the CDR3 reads TGCAGCGTGACAACGTGGGGCACTGAAACTTTCTTT. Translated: CSVTTWGTETFF.

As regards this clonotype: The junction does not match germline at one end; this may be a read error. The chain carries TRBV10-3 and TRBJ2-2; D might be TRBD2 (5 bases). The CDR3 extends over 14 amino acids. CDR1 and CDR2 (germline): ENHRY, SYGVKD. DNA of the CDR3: TGTGCCATCAATGGGGAGATAAACAGCGGGGAGCTGTTTTTT. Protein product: CAINGEINSGELFF.

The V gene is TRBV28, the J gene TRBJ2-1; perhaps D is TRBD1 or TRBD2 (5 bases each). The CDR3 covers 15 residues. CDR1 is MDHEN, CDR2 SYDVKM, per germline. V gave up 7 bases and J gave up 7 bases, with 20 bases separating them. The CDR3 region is CASKLVGGSGNEQFF. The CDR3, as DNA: TGTGCCAGCAAATTAGTTGGGGGATCTGGGAATGAGCAGTTCTTC.

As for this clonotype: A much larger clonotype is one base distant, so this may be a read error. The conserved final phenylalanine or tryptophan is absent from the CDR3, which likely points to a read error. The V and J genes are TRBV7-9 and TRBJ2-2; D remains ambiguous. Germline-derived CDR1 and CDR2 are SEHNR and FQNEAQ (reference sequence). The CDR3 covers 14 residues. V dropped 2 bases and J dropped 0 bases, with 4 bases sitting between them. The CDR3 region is CASSLFANTGELFL. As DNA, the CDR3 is TGTGCCAGCAGCTTATTTGCGAACACCGGGGAGCTGTTTCTT.

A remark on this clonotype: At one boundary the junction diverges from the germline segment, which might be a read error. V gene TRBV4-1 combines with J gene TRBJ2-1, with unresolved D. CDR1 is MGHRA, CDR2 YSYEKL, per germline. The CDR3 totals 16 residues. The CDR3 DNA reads TGCGCCAGGAGCACTACGCCCGCTTCGATTTACAATGACCAGTTCTTC. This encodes CARSTTPASIYNDQFF.

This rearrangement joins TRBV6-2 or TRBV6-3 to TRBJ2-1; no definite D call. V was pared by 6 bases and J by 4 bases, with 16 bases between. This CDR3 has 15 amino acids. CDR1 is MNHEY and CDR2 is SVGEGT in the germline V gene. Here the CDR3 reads CASSSGLTLYNEQFF. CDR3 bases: TGTGCCAGCAGCTCCGGATTAACGTTATACAATGAGCAGTTCTTC.

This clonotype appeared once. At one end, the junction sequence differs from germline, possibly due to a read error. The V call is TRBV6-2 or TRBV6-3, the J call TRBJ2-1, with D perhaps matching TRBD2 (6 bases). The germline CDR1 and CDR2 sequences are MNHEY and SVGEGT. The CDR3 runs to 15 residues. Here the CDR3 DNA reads TGTCCCAGCGGTTACCCAGGCGGGACCTACAATGAGCAGTTCTTC. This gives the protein CPSGYPGGTYNEQFF.

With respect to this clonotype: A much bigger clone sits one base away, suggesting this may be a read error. As DNA, the CDR3 is TGTGCCAGCAGCCAGGGACTAGGCTCCTACAGTGAGCAGTTCTTC. This translates into CASSQGLGSYSEQFF. V usage is TRBV11-2 and J usage is TRBJ2-1; TRBD2 matches at 8 bases. This CDR3 region has 15 residues. CDR1 and CDR2 from the germline V gene are SGHAT and FQNNGV. The full variable domain, in which reference TRBV11-2 and TRBJ2-1 provide the parts outside the CDR3, is EAGVAQSPRYKIIEKRQSVAFWCNPISGHATLYWYQQILGQGPKLLIQFQNNGVVDDSQLPKDRFSAERLKGVDSTLKIQPAKLEDSAVYLCASSQGLGSYSEQFFGPGTRLTVL.